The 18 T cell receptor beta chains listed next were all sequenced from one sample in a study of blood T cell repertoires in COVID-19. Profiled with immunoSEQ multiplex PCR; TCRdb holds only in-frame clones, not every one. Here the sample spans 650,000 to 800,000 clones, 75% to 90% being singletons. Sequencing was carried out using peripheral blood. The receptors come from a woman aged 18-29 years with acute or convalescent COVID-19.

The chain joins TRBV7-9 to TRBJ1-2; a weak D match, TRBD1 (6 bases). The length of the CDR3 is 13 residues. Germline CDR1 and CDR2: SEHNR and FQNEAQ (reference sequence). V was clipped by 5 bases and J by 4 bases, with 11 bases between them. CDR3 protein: CASSGGQFYGYTF. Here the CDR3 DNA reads TGTGCCAGCAGCGGCGGACAGTTCTATGGCTACACCTTC.

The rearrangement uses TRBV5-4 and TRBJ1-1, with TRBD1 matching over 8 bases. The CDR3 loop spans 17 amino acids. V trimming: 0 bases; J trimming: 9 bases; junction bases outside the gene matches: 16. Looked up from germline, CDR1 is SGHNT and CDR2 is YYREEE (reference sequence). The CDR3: CASSLAGQGPTLRQAFF. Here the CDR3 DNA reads TGTGCCAGCAGCTTGGCCGGACAGGGTCCTACCCTTCGTCAAGCTTTCTTT.

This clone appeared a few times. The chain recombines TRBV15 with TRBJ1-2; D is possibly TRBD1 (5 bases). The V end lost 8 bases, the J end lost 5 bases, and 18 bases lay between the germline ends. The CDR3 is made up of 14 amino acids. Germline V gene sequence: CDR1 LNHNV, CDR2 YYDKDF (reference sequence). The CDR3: CATDGGDPGYGYTF. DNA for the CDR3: TGTGCCACCGATGGAGGGGACCCGGGGTATGGCTACACCTTC.

The CDR3 coding sequence is TGTGCCAGCAGCGCCGGGGGAGTTGGTGGCAATCAGCCCCAGCATTTT. It codes for CASSAGGVGGNQPQHF. The gene calls are TRBV9 and TRBJ1-5; possibly TRBD1 for D (5 bases). The CDR3 has 16 residues. Germline V gene lookup returns CDR1 SGDLS and CDR2 YYNGEE. Trimming pared 3 bases from V and 2 bases from J, leaving 15 bases between.

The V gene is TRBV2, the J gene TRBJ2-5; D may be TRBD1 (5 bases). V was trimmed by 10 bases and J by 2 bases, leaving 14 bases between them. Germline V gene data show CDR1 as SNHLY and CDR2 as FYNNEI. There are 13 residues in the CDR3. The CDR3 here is CAISTTAQETQYF. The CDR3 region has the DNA TGTGCCATCAGCACGACAGCGCAAGAGACCCAGTACTTC.

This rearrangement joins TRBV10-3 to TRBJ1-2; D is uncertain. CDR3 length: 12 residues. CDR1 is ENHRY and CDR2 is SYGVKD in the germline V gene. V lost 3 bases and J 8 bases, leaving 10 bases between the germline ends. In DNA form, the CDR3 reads TGTGCCATCAGTGATTCGAGGGTCGGCTACACCTTC. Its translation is CAISDSRVGYTF.

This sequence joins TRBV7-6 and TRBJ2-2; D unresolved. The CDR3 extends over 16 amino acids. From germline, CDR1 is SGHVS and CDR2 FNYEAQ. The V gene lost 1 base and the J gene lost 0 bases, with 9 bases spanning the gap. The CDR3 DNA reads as TGTGCCAGCAGCTTAGGCGGCACGGCGAACACCGGGGAGCTGTTTTTT. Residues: CASSLGGTANTGELFF. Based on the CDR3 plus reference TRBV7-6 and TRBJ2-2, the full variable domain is GAGVSQSPRYKVTKRGQDVALRCDPISGHVSLYWYRQALGQGPEFLTYFNYEAQQDKSGLPNDRFSAERPEGSISTLTIQRTEQRDSAMYRCASSLGGTANTGELFFGEGSRLTVL.

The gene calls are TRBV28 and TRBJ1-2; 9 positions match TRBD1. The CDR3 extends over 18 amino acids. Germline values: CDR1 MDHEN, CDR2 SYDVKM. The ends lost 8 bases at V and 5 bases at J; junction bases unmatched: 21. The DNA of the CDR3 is TGTGCCAGCGTCGACCGTGGTAAAGGGACAGGGAAGATGTATGGCTACACCTTC. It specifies CASVDRGKGTGKMYGYTF.

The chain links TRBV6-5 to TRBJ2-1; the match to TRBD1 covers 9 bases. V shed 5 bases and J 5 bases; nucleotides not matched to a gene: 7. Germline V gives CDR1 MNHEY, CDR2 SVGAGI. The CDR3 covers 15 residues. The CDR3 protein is CASSTPGQGDNEQFF. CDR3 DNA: TGTGCCAGCAGTACACCGGGACAGGGAGACAATGAGCAGTTCTTC.

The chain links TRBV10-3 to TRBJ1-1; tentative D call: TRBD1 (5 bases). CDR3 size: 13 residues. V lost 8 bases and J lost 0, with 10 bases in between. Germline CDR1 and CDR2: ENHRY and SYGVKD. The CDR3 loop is CAIAQGMNTEAFF. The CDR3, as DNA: TGTGCCATCGCCCAGGGAATGAACACTGAAGCTTTCTTT.

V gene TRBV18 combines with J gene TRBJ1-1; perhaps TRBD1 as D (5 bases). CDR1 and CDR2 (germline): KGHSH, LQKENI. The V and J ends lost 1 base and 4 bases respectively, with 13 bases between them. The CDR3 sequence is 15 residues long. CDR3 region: CASSPQGYQGTEAFF. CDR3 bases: TGTGCCAGCTCACCACAGGGGTATCAGGGCACTGAAGCTTTCTTT.

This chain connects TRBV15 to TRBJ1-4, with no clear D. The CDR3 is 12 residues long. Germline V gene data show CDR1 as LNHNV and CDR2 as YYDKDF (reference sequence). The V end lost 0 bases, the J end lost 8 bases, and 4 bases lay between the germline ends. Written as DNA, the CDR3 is TGTGCCACCAGCAGAGAGGGCGAAAAACTGTTTTTT. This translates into CATSREGEKLFF.

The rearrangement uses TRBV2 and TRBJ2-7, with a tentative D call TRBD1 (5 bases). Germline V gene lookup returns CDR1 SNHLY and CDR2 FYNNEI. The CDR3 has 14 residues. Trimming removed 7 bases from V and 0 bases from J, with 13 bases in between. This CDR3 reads CASTHRGSSYEQYF. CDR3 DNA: TGTGCCAGCACACATAGGGGCAGCTCCTACGAGCAGTACTTC.

The CDR3 DNA sequence: TGTGCCAGTAGAATTGTGGCAGGGTTGGACAATGAGCAGTTCTTC. Translated, it gives CASRIVAGLDNEQFF. The chain carries TRBV19 and TRBJ2-1, with TRBD1 as a possible D gene (5 bases). Germline CDR1 is LNHDA and CDR2 is SQIVND (reference sequence). V dropped 6 bases and J dropped 5 bases, with 17 bases sitting between them. The CDR3 covers 15 residues.

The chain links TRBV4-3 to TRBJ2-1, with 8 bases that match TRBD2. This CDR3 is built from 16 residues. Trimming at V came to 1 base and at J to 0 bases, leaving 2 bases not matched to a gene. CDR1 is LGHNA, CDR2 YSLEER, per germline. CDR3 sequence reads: CASSQVGGASYNEQFF. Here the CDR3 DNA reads TGCGCCAGCAGCCAAGTCGGGGGGGCCTCCTACAATGAGCAGTTCTTC.

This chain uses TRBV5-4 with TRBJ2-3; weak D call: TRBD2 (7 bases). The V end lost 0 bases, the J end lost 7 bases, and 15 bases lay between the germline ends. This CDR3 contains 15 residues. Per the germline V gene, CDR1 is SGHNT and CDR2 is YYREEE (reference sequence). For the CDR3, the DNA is TGTGCCAGCAGCTTGGGAGGAGGGGGGGATAATACGCAGTATTTT. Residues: CASSLGGGGDNTQYF.

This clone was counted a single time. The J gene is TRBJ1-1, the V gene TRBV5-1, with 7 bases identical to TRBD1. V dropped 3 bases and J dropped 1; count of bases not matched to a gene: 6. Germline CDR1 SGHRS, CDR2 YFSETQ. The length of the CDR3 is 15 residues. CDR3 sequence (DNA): TGCGCCAGCAGCTCCACCCAGGGGGGGAACACTGAAGCTTTCTTT. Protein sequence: CASSSTQGGNTEAFF.

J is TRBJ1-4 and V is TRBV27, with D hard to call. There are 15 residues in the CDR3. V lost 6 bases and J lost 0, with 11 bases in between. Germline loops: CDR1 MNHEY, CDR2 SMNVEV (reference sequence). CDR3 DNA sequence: TGTGCCAGCAGAGGCGAGACTGCAACTAATGAAAAACTGTTTTTT. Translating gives CASRGETATNEKLFF.